Listed below are T cell receptor beta chains from one sample, sequenced in a study of graft-versus-host responses after intestinal transplantation. Measured with immunoSEQ multiplex PCR; TCRdb has only the in-frame clones, and not every one. Of 10,000 to 15,000 clones listed, approximately 28% are singletons. The sample consisted of alloreactive CD8+ T cells from a mixed lymphocyte reaction culture, taken before intestinal transplant. These receptors were taken from a human patient who received an intestinal transplant. Both conserved end residues are part of each CDR3. Clone size is not always given. Where it is, it says once, few, many or a class for expanded clones.

abundance: .
len: 13
j_gene: TRBJ2-1
v_gene: TRBV6-1
CDR3aa: CASSLLSGNEQFF

abundance: .
len: 14
j_gene: TRBJ2-5
v_gene: TRBV7-9
CDR3aa: CASSLVRRSGTQYF

abundance: once
len: 15
j_gene: TRBJ1-5
v_gene: TRBV2
CDR3aa: CASSNGQNSNQPQHF

abundance: .
len: 13
j_gene: TRBJ2-7
v_gene: TRBV5-1
CDR3aa: CASSSDRVYEQYF

abundance: few
len: 14
j_gene: TRBJ2-7
v_gene: TRBV4-1
CDR3aa: CASSRLTGGREQYF

abundance: few
len: 14
j_gene: TRBJ2-7
v_gene: TRBV28
CDR3aa: CASTKTYFTYEQYF

abundance: .
len: 16
j_gene: TRBJ2-1
v_gene: TRBV7-7
CDR3aa: CASSPGTSGLRSEQFF

abundance: .
len: 15
j_gene: .
v_gene: TRBV5-4
CDR3aa: CASSPTRGGSYEQYF

abundance: .
len: 15
j_gene: TRBJ2-7
v_gene: TRBV6-5
CDR3aa: CASSYASGWAYEQYF

abundance: .
len: 13
j_gene: TRBJ2-2
v_gene: TRBV7-9
CDR3aa: CASSLRPPGELFF

abundance: .
len: 16
j_gene: TRBJ2-1
v_gene: TRBV5-4
CDR3aa: CASSPLAGGRYNEQFF

abundance: few
len: 14
j_gene: TRBJ2-5
v_gene: TRBV27
CDR3aa: CASSLQGRWETQYF

abundance: medium-sized
len: 13
j_gene: TRBJ1-1
v_gene: TRBV5-4
CDR3aa: CASSLSAFDEAFF

abundance: few
len: 15
j_gene: TRBJ2-1
v_gene: TRBV7-7
CDR3aa: CASSQNPGQDNEQFF

abundance: .
len: 13
j_gene: TRBJ2-7
v_gene: TRBV11-3
CDR3aa: CASSLAGTYEQYF

abundance: few
len: 15
j_gene: TRBJ2-7
v_gene: TRBV5-5
CDR3aa: CASSLALGSSYEQYF

abundance: few
len: 14
j_gene: TRBJ1-5
v_gene: TRBV6-1
CDR3aa: CASTGTNVNQPQHF

abundance: few
len: 14
j_gene: TRBJ2-7
v_gene: TRBV6-5
CDR3aa: CASSYGDRYYEQYF

abundance: .
len: 13
j_gene: TRBJ2-7
v_gene: TRBV28
CDR3aa: CASSWDGTYEQYF

abundance: few
len: 13
j_gene: TRBJ2-7
v_gene: TRBV19
CDR3aa: CASRNLGQYEQYF

abundance: few
len: 11
j_gene: TRBJ1-1
v_gene: TRBV29-1
CDR3aa: CSVAPNTEAFF

abundance: few
len: 14
j_gene: TRBJ2-4
v_gene: TRBV5-1
CDR3aa: CASSLAGTKNIQYF

abundance: few
len: 14
j_gene: TRBJ1-3
v_gene: TRBV5-4
CDR3aa: CASSLDNSGNTIYF

abundance: few
len: 14
j_gene: TRBJ2-7
v_gene: TRBV5-4
CDR3aa: CASSLGDSTYEQYF

abundance: .
len: 16
j_gene: TRBJ2-7
v_gene: TRBV4-1
CDR3aa: CASSHGPTWALYEQYF

abundance: .
len: 14
j_gene: TRBJ2-4
v_gene: TRBV5-6
CDR3aa: CASSPEQGPNIQYF

abundance: few
len: 13
j_gene: TRBJ1-1
v_gene: TRBV25-1
CDR3aa: CASSEFLNTEAFF

abundance: few
len: 16
j_gene: TRBJ1-4
v_gene: TRBV7-9
CDR3aa: CASSLALGTGAEKLFF

abundance: few
len: 15
j_gene: TRBJ2-1
v_gene: TRBV10-3
CDR3aa: CAISFIGGANNEQFF

abundance: .
len: 18
j_gene: TRBJ2-7
v_gene: TRBV11-2
CDR3aa: CASSPDRTWHFPHYEQYF

abundance: few
len: 13
j_gene: TRBJ2-1
v_gene: TRBV27
CDR3aa: CASSLTGGNEQFF

abundance: few
len: 15
j_gene: TRBJ1-6
v_gene: TRBV5-1
CDR3aa: CASSLLEAYNSPLHF

abundance: few
len: 13
j_gene: TRBJ2-2
v_gene: TRBV11-2
CDR3aa: CASSPLVTGELFF

abundance: few
len: 15
j_gene: TRBJ1-2
v_gene: TRBV10-2
CDR3aa: CASSTPGPSNYGYTF

abundance: .
len: 14
j_gene: TRBJ1-3
v_gene: TRBV7-2
CDR3aa: CASSPTGAGDTIYF

abundance: .
len: 18
j_gene: TRBJ2-1
v_gene: TRBV19
CDR3aa: CASSIESLAGGSYNEQFF

abundance: .
len: 11
j_gene: TRBJ2-7
v_gene: TRBV29-1
CDR3aa: CSAGTTYEQYF

abundance: medium-sized
len: 14
j_gene: TRBJ1-4
v_gene: TRBV18
CDR3aa: CASSPRQHNEKLFF

abundance: .
len: 13
j_gene: TRBJ1-5
v_gene: TRBV7-9
CDR3aa: CASSLEGGQPQHF

abundance: medium-sized
len: 12
j_gene: TRBJ2-7
v_gene: TRBV6-1
CDR3aa: CASSESIYEQYF

abundance: many
len: 15
j_gene: TRBJ2-1
v_gene: TRBV6-5
CDR3aa: CASSYGLAGETEQFF

abundance: .
len: 14
j_gene: TRBJ1-1
v_gene: TRBV28
CDR3aa: CASSPQGAWTEAFF